This TCR beta chain derives from a study of shared clonotypes between healthy human individuals. General study findings and limits: Clonotypes shared by all four donors outscored non-shared clonotypes in generation probability. When naive CD4 clonotypes were compared across a few donors, 4% to 6.5% were shared.

Turning to this clone: Its antigen is not known.

Sorted-subset replicate PCR reactions contained roughly 200 ng DNA, corresponding to approximately 30,000 T cell genomes. How the authors handled the data: Filtering differed because ImmunoSEQ produced junction-only sequences that carried no quality scores. Method: immunoSEQ multiplex PCR; TCRdb's copy keeps in-frame clones and lacks some. V and J calls and clone size are those listed in that table; D and trimming were worked out from the DNA. The sample includes around 2.5 million clones, roughly 93% of them seen just once. Germline V lookup: CDR1 LNHNV, CDR2 YYDKDF (reference sequence). The CDR3 sequence is 16 residues long. V lost 0 bases and J lost 3, with 12 bases in between.

This receptor was identified in a man aged 18 to 35 in good health. Some clones in this sample may be carry-over from other donors' samples. The gene calls are TRBV15 and TRBJ2-4; D perhaps matches TRBD2 (5 bases). Sequencing was carried out using naive CD4+ T cells from PBMCs. The subset denotes: CD45RA+ positively selected. The CDR3 coding sequence is TGTGCCACCAGCAGAGATTTACGGGAAGGCAAAAACATTCAGTACTTC. Protein sequence: CATSRDLREGKNIQYF.